These T cell receptor beta chains were read from a single sample in a study of T cells in lung cancer brain metastases. TCRdb's copy holds only in-frame clones and misses some; the assay was immunoSEQ multiplex PCR. The sample has over 2,000 clones, over 85% seen once; the top ten hold 4.5% to 6%. Material: tumor tissue from the primary lung tumor. The receptors were gathered from a young woman with non-small cell lung cancer. The CDR3 runs from the conserved cysteine through the conserved F or W. A D gene is named only where the DNA matches it firmly. Clone size is shown for a subset of rows, as once, few, many or a class of expanded clone.

V,D,size,J,DNA,CDR3
TRBV6-1,-,-,TRBJ1-5,TGTGCCAGCAGTGAAGCCCCGACCGCCCCGACGGTCAATCAGTCCCAGCATTTT,CASSEAPTAPTVNQSQHF
TRBV5-1,-,-,TRBJ2-7,TGCGCCAGCAGCTTAGGAGTGACTACCCGAGGGGAGCAGTACTTC,CASSLGVTTRGEQYF
TRBV30,-,-,TRBJ2-7,TGTGCCTGGAGCGGGTGGGGACTCTCTAGCGAGAGTTCCTACGAGCAGTACTTC,CAWSGWGLSSESSYEQYF
TRBV19,TRBD1,-,TRBJ1-2,TGTGCCAGTAGATCACTTGGAGACAGGGGGATGAAAGGGAATGGCTACACCTTC,CASRSLGDRGMKGNGYTF
TRBV7-9,-,once,TRBJ1-2,TGTGCCAGCAGCCGGGACGTCTATGAAGGCTACACCTTC,CASSRDVYEGYTF
TRBV4-3,TRBD1,-,TRBJ2-2,TGCGCCAGCAGCCAAGACCGGACAGGGGGGTTCACCGGGGAGCTGTTTTTT,CASSQDRTGGFTGELFF
TRBV14,-,-,TRBJ2-7,TGTGCCAGCAGGTCGGGGGACAGACTCTCATACGAGCAGTACTTC,CASRSGDRLSYEQYF
TRBV28,-,-,TRBJ1-1,TGTGCCAGCAGTTCCCCGGCAGCGGACCCTGAAGCTTTCTTT,CASSSPAADPEAFF
TRBV29-1,TRBD2,-,TRBJ2-7,TGCAGCGTAATTCTAGCGGGAGATGGCGAGCAGTACTTC,CSVILAGDGEQYF
TRBV7-9,TRBD2,-,TRBJ2-3,TGTGCCAGCAGCAAGGGTAGCGGGAGCTTCGCAGATACGCAGTATTTT,CASSKGSGSFADTQYF
TRBV7-8,TRBD2,-,TRBJ2-3,TGTGCCAGCAGCCCCCGGGACAGGGGACTAGCGGGAGCAGATACGCAGTATTTT,CASSPRDRGLAGADTQYF
TRBV30,TRBD1,-,TRBJ2-7,TGTGCCTCGGACGGGACAGGTCTCTACGAGCAGTACTTC,CASDGTGLYEQYF
TRBV29-1,-,-,TRBJ1-1,TGCAGCGCCGGGGGCAGCCTCAACACTGAAGCTTTCTTT,CSAGGSLNTEAFF
TRBV19,TRBD1,-,TRBJ2-7,TGTGCCAGTAGTACCCGGACAGGGAACGAGCAGTACTTC,CASSTRTGNEQYF
TRBV28,-,-,TRBJ1-1,TGTGCCAGCAGTTCCCCTGCTTCGGCGAACACTGAAGCTTTCTTT,CASSSPASANTEAFF
TRBV9,-,-,TRBJ2-5,TGTGCCAGCAGCTCACTCGGACGAGGCCGTCAAGAGACCCAGTACTTC,CASSSLGRGRQETQYF
TRBV29-1,-,-,TRBJ1-1,TGCAGCGTTGAAGAGGGGGCTTCGGAAGCTTTCTTT,CSVEEGASEAFF
TRBV4-2,-,-,TRBJ2-3,TGTGCCAGCAGCCAACGCGGACTCTTTAGCACAGATACGCAGTATTTT,CASSQRGLFSTDTQYF
TRBV20-1,-,-,TRBJ2-1,TGCAGTGCTAGAGACGGGGGTGAGCAGTTCTTC,CSARDGGEQFF
TRBV5-1,TRBD1,-,TRBJ1-1,TGCGCCAGTAAAAAAGGGGGGACAGGCCTGATCACTGAAGCTTTCTTT,CASKKGGTGLITEAFF
TRBV29-1,TRBD2,-,TRBJ2-1,TGCAGCGTTGAAGATAGCGGGAGGAGCTCCTACAATGAGCAGTTCTTC,CSVEDSGRSSYNEQFF
TRBV5-4,-,-,TRBJ2-5,TGTGCCAGCAGCCCCGGGCCGGATGAAGAGACCCAGTACTTC,CASSPGPDEETQYF
TRBV9,TRBD1,-,TRBJ2-2,TGTGCCAGCACTCCGAGGGGACAGGGGCCGGACACCGGGGAGCTGTTTTTT,CASTPRGQGPDTGELFF
TRBV28,TRBD2,-,TRBJ2-5,TGTGCCAGCAGTTTACCCAACGGGGGGCAAGAGACCCAGTACTTC,CASSLPNGGQETQYF
TRBV9,TRBD1,few,TRBJ2-7,TGTGCCAGCAGCGTAGCGGGACAGGGTCACCACGAGCAGTACTTC,CASSVAGQGHHEQYF
TRBV19,-,-,TRBJ2-1,TGTGCCAGTAGTATATCCAACGCTCTCCTCAATGAGCAGTTCTTC,CASSISNALLNEQFF
TRBV7-9,TRBD1,-,TRBJ2-5,TGTGCCAGCACCATAGGCCAGGGGACAGGTAGACAAGAGACCCAGTACTTC,CASTIGQGTGRQETQYF
TRBV20-1,-,-,TRBJ2-1,TGCAGTGCTCATGGGGGAACTGAGCAGTTCTTC,CSAHGGTEQFF
TRBV14,TRBD1,-,TRBJ2-7,TGTGCCAGCAGCCACCGACAGGGGTCCTACGAGCAGTACTTC,CASSHRQGSYEQYF
TRBV9,-,once,TRBJ2-3,TGTGCCAGCAGCGCCAGGGCCGCTACAGATACGCAGTATTTT,CASSARAATDTQYF
TRBV4-1,-,-,TRBJ2-1,TGCGCCAGCAGCTCCCCCGGTGTGGATGAGCAGTTCTTC,CASSSPGVDEQFF
TRBV2,-,-,TRBJ2-1,TGTGCCAGCAGTGGCAGGGCTAGAGGCGGTGAGCAGTTCTTC,CASSGRARGGEQFF
TRBV7-2,TRBD2,few,TRBJ2-1,TGTGCCAGCAGCTTAGGAGGACTAGCTAGTGAGCAGTTCTTC,CASSLGGLASEQFF
TRBV11-2,TRBD2,-,TRBJ2-1,TGTGCCAGCAGCTTAGACAGCCAGCGGGAGGGTTACTCCTACAATGAGCAGTTCTTC,CASSLDSQREGYSYNEQFF
TRBV5-4,-,-,TRBJ1-5,TGTGCCAGCAGCTTTTTACGGAAACAGCCCCAGCATTTT,CASSFLRKQPQHF
TRBV7-8,TRBD2,once,TRBJ2-3,TGTGCCAGCAGCTTAGGGACTAGCAAAGCAGATACGCAGTATTTT,CASSLGTSKADTQYF
TRBV14,TRBD2,once,TRBJ2-1,TGTGCCAGCAGCCAGCTGACTAGCGGGAGACGGAGTGAGCAGTTCTTC,CASSQLTSGRRSEQFF
TRBV28,TRBD2,-,TRBJ2-2,TGTGCCAGCAGGGCCTCAGAGGCGGGAGCTAGCGGGGAGCTGTTTTTT,CASRASEAGASGELFF
TRBV6-4,-,few,TRBJ2-3,TGTGCCAGCAGTGCCGGAGAGGGAGCAGATACGCAGTATTTT,CASSAGEGADTQYF
TRBV4-3,-,-,TRBJ1-2,TGCGCCAGCAGCCAAGCCCTCCAGGGCTATGGCTACACCTTC,CASSQALQGYGYTF
TRBV7-2,TRBD1,-,TRBJ2-5,TGTGCCAGCAGCTCCAGGGGGCCAGAGACCCAGTACTTC,CASSSRGPETQYF
TRBV19,TRBD1,-,TRBJ1-5,TGTGCCAGTAGTTCCCGGACAGGGAATCAGCCCCAGCATTTT,CASSSRTGNQPQHF
TRBV2,-,-,TRBJ1-4,TGTGCCAGCAGTGCTTCCTTCCGGACAGATGAAAAACTGTTTTTT,CASSASFRTDEKLFF
TRBV5-1,-,-,TRBJ2-7,TGCGCCAGCAGCTTGGACGAGACCGCTCGAACACAGTACTTC,CASSLDETARTQYF
TRBV5-1,TRBD2,-,TRBJ2-5,TGCGCCAGCAGCTTGGGGCCTAGCGGGTCAGGGACCCAGTACTTC,CASSLGPSGSGTQYF